The 2 T cell receptor beta chains presented below share a single source sample, sequenced in a study of Ad26.COV2.S vaccination and SARS-CoV-2 variants. The method was immunoSEQ multiplex PCR; TCRdb's version includes in-frame clones alone and lacks a portion of them. The sample consists of hundreds of thousands of clones, under 95% of them appearing once. The material was peripheral blood, obtained after recovery from COVID-19. Every receptor here comes from a human donor who had recovered from COVID-19.

The chain joins TRBV27 to TRBJ2-7; possibly TRBD2 for D (7 bases). CDR3 size: 16 residues. In germline, CDR1 is MNHEY, CDR2 SMNVEV (reference sequence). Trimming stripped 0 bases from V and 0 bases from J, with 12 bases between. CDR3 coding DNA: TGTGCCAGCAGTTTATCGATCCGGGGGGCCTCCTACGAGCAGTACTTC. It yields the protein CASSLSIRGASYEQYF.

The J gene is TRBJ2-1, the V gene TRBV19, with TRBD2 as a possible D gene (5 bases). Trimming removed 3 bases at V and 2 bases at J, with 11 bases between. Germline assignment: CDR1 LNHDA and CDR2 SQIVND (reference sequence). CDR3 length equals 15 residues. The CDR3 reads CASSIYRGAYNEQFF. Here the CDR3 DNA reads TGTGCCAGTAGTATCTACCGGGGAGCCTACAATGAGCAGTTCTTC. Combining the CDR3 with reference TRBV19 and TRBJ2-1 gives the whole variable domain DGGITQSPKYLFRKEGQNVTLSCEQNLNHDAMYWYRQDPGQGLRLIYYSQIVNDFQKGDIAEGYSVSREKKESFPLTVTSAQKNPTAFYLCASSIYRGAYNEQFFGPGTRLTVL.